Listed here are 15 T cell receptor beta chains from one sample, sequenced in a study of Ad26.COV2.S vaccination and SARS-CoV-2 variants. Using immunoSEQ multiplex PCR, the repertoire was profiled, and TCRdb retains in-frame clones only, with some absent. Seen here are 350,000 to 450,000 clones, about nine tenths observed once, and the top ten hold 3.4%. Sample treatment: some 20 received Ad26.COV2.S at low or high dose, single or two shots; roughly five received placebo; per-sample allocation not given. Sampling was performed 63 days after the first vaccine or placebo injection. The sample here was peripheral blood, taken in a trial of Ad26.COV2.S vaccine versus placebo. These receptors came from a person aged 18-60 years who received the Ad26.COV2.S COVID-19 vaccine or a placebo.

This sequence joins TRBV29-1 and TRBJ1-2; maybe TRBD1 (6 bases). Per germline, CDR1 SQVTM and CDR2 ANQGSEA. The V and J ends lost 6 bases and 2 bases respectively, with 16 bases between them. The CDR3 is 14 amino acids. The CDR3 nucleotides are TGCAGCGTCCCCTCGGGGGGCTTAAACTATGGCTACACCTTC. Translating gives CSVPSGGLNYGYTF. The complete variable domain, with remaining parts taken from reference TRBV29-1 and TRBJ1-2, reads SAVISQKPSRDICQRGTSLTIQCQVDSQVTMMFWYRQQPGQSLTLIATANQGSEATYESGFVIDKFPISRPNLTFSTLTVSNMSPEDSSIYLCSVPSGGLNYGYTFGSGTRLTVV.

This chain joins TRBV2 and TRBJ2-5; D not certain. V shed 4 bases and J shed 7 bases, with 13 bases lying between them. The CDR3 loop spans 13 amino acids. Germline V gene sequence: CDR1 SNHLY, CDR2 FYNNEI. CDR3 nucleotide sequence: TGTGCCAGCAGTGGACCACCAATTGGGACCCAGTACTTC. It codes for CASSGPPIGTQYF.

The chain is built from TRBV7-9 and TRBJ2-1; possible D gene TRBD1, 6 bases. The CDR3 spans 16 residues. Germline CDR1 is SEHNR and CDR2 is FQNEAQ (reference sequence). V lost 5 bases and J 0 bases, leaving 14 bases between the germline ends. This chain's CDR3 is CASSIHDRSSYNEQFF. DNA of the CDR3: TGTGCCAGCAGCATCCACGACAGGAGCTCCTACAATGAGCAGTTCTTC.

This clone appeared once. DNA for the CDR3: TGTGCCAGCAGCCCCCTGGGACAGGGGGGATCCGAGCAGTACTTC. Its protein is CASSPLGQGGSEQYF. V gene TRBV7-8 combines with J gene TRBJ2-7; 11 nucleotides match TRBD1. This CDR3 is built from 15 residues. Germline-derived CDR1 and CDR2 are SGHVS and FQNEAQ. Trimming removed 5 bases from V and 6 bases from J; junction bases left unmatched: 9. Combining the CDR3 with reference TRBV7-8 and TRBJ2-7 gives the whole variable domain GAGVSQSPRYKVAKRGQDVALRCDPISGHVSLFWYQQALGQGPEFLTYFQNEAQLDKSGLPSDRFFAERPEGSVSTLKIQRTQQEDSAVYLCASSPLGQGGSEQYFGPGTRLTVT.

This CDR3 reads CASSRTGGDYGYTF. In DNA, the CDR3 is TGTGCCAGCAGTCGGACAGGGGGAGACTATGGCTACACCTTC. The chain links TRBV7-3 to TRBJ1-2, with TRBD1 matching over 10 bases. V dropped 6 bases and J dropped 3; count of bases not matched to a gene: 4. The CDR3 runs to 14 residues. Germline lookup yields CDR1 SGHTA and CDR2 FQGTGA.

V is TRBV19 and J is TRBJ2-1; TRBD1 matches at 7 bases. Trimming cost V 6 bases and J 3 bases; bases outside gene matches: 5. CDR3 size: 14 residues. Germline V gene lookup returns CDR1 LNHDA and CDR2 SQIVND (reference sequence). In nucleotides, the CDR3 is TGTGCCAGTAGACCCGGACAGGTCTACAATGAGCAGTTCTTC. Protein product: CASRPGQVYNEQFF.

The rearrangement joins TRBV5-5 to TRBJ1-1; D gene unclear. The V end lost 4 bases, the J end lost 0 bases, and 4 bases lay between the germline ends. CDR1 is SGHKS and CDR2 is YYEKEE in the germline V gene (reference sequence). This CDR3 has 12 amino acids. The CDR3 loop is CASSPLNTEAFF. The CDR3 nucleotides are TGTGCCAGCAGCCCGTTGAACACTGAAGCTTTCTTT.

DNA for the CDR3: TGTGCCAGCAGCCAAGATCTCTGGAACAGGGATATAGGAGGGCAGGACACTGAAGCTTTCTTT. Its protein product is CASSQDLWNRDIGGQDTEAFF. The chain uses TRBV3-1 (or the pseudogene TRBV3-2) and TRBJ1-1, with D possibly matching TRBD1 (6 bases). V lost 0 bases, J lost 3 bases, and 29 bases lay in between. Germline CDR1 and CDR2: LGHDT and YNNKEL (reference sequence). The CDR3 covers 21 residues.

In DNA, the CDR3 is TGTGCCAGCAGTGAGGGACTATTGGGCTACACCTTC. It translates to CASSEGLLGYTF. The J gene is TRBJ1-2, the V gene TRBV6-1, with D perhaps matching TRBD1 (5 bases). CDR3 size: 12 residues. Trimming took 3 bases from V and 8 from J, leaving 10 bases between them. Per germline, CDR1 MNHNS and CDR2 SASEGT.

This clone appeared once. The chain uses TRBV6-4 and TRBJ2-2; 8 bases map to TRBD2. V gave up 4 bases and J gave up 3 bases; unmatched junction bases: 4. The germline CDR1 and CDR2 sequences are MRHNA and SNTAGT. There are 15 residues in the CDR3. The CDR3 coding sequence is TGTGCCAGCAGTGCCCAGCGGGGGTACACCGGGGAGCTGTTTTTT. This translates into CASSAQRGYTGELFF.

The chain couples TRBV6-5 to TRBJ1-1, with D hard to call. The V gene lost 0 bases and the J gene lost 2 bases, with 13 bases spanning the gap. The CDR3 extends over 16 amino acids. The germline V gene encodes CDR1 MNHEY and CDR2 SVGAGI. Here the CDR3 DNA reads TGTGCCAGCAGTTACTCCGCCCCCGTTGGTAACACTGAAGCTTTCTTT. This gives the protein CASSYSAPVGNTEAFF.

V gene TRBV5-1 combines with J gene TRBJ2-5, with D possibly matching TRBD2 (5 bases). The CDR3 contains 16 residues. V was trimmed by 3 bases and J by 2 bases, leaving 17 bases between them. The germline V gene encodes CDR1 SGHRS and CDR2 YFSETQ. The CDR3 is CASSSGGTVLQETQYF. The CDR3 bases are TGCGCCAGCAGCTCCGGAGGTACAGTATTACAAGAGACCCAGTACTTC.

The gene calls are TRBV27 and TRBJ1-5; maybe TRBD1 (5 bases). Germline V lookup: CDR1 MNHEY, CDR2 SMNVEV (reference sequence). Trimming pared 5 bases from V and 5 bases from J, leaving 13 bases between. This CDR3 is built from 14 residues. DNA for the CDR3: TGTGCCAGCAGTCTAGACCCAGGGTATCAGCCCCAGCATTTT. Its protein is CASSLDPGYQPQHF.

The V and J genes are TRBV7-3 and TRBJ1-5; a weak D match, TRBD1 (6 bases). Trimming cost V 5 bases and J 9 bases, with 14 bases left between them. Germline V gene lookup returns CDR1 SGHTA and CDR2 FQGTGA. This CDR3 is built from 13 residues. The CDR3 DNA reads TGTGCCAGCAGCCCCAGGGGCGGAGGGCCCCAGCATTTT. This encodes CASSPRGGGPQHF.

This chain connects TRBV7-9 to TRBJ2-3; 10 bases agree with TRBD1. The CDR3 contains 14 residues. Germline loops: CDR1 SEHNR, CDR2 FQNEAQ (reference sequence). Losses at the gene ends were 5 bases for V and 3 bases for J; bases not matched to a gene: 2. The CDR3: CASSQGQGTDTQYF. The CDR3 region has the DNA TGTGCCAGCAGCCAGGGACAGGGGACAGATACGCAGTATTTT.